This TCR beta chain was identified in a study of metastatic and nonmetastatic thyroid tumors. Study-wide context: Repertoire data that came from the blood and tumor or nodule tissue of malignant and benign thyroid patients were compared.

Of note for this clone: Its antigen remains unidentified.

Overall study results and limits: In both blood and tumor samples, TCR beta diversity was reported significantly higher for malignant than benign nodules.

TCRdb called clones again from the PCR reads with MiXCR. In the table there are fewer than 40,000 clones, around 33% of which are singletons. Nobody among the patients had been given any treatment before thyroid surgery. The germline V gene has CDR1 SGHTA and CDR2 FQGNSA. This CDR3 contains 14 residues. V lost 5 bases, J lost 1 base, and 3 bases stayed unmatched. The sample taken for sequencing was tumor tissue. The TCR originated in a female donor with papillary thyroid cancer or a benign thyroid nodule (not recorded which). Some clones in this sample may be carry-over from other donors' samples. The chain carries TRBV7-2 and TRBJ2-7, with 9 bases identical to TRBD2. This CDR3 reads CASSLTSGSYEQYF. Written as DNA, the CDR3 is TGTGCCAGCAGCCTGACTAGCGGATCCTACGAGCAGTACTTC.